Sequencing of this T cell receptor (beta chain) was carried out in a study of cytomegalovirus exposure and HLA in healthy donors. Comment on this clone: Antigen specificity is unknown.

Trimming removed 6 bases at V and 0 bases at J, with 18 bases between. This CDR3 spans 17 amino acids. Study-level points and caveats: A reported reduction in N-insertions relative to the approximately 670-donor mean was seen in an Asian-associated ancestry cluster in a later analysis. Confirmation was obtained in vitro that a few CMV-associated chains are specific for CMV antigens.

The PCR contained 60 Vbeta and 13 Jbeta primers. The table came from immunoSEQ multiplex PCR; TCRdb's copy has only in-frame clones and leaves some out. The repertoire table contains some 140,000 clones. The chain links TRBV6-7 to TRBJ1-3; no firm D call. TRBV6-7 is placed among ORFs of uncertain function. Input material: PBMCs. The TCR comes from a woman aged 40 to 50 in good health and CMV-seronegative. Written as DNA, the CDR3 is TGTGCCAGCAGCCCTCCCCCCCAGTTCGTCTCTGGAAACACCATATATTTT. Translation gives CASSPPPQFVSGNTIYF.